The 9 T cell receptor beta chains listed next were all sequenced from one sample in a study of regulatory T cells in long-lasting Graves disease. Described time point: newly diagnosed GD, antithyroid drugs for less than 3 months. Researchers made the TCR library from RNA that was extracted from PBMCs. Sequencing libraries for TCR beta were prepared with iRepertoire HTBI primers and Arm-PCR of CDR3 regions. Using its own MiXCR run on the multiplex PCR reads, TCRdb lists one record per CDR3 protein. This sample has roughly 510,000 distinct CDR3 sequences, with more than 15% found just once. A further study also used this sample, focusing on T cells in Graves' hyperthyroidism and ophthalmopathy.

Sequenced here: peripheral blood mononuclear cells (PBMCs), sampled at new diagnosis, from a patient treated with antithyroid drugs. These receptor sequences come from a man younger than 35 with Graves disease.

The rearrangement uses TRBV6-2 or TRBV6-3 and TRBJ2-5, with unresolved D. Germline V gene sequence: CDR1 MNHEY, CDR2 SVGEGT. Trimming shortened V by 5 bases and J by 0 bases, and 13 bases separated the two germline ends. This CDR3 spans 15 amino acids. The CDR3 DNA is TGTGCCAGCAGTGATTTTGAGACACACCAAGAGACCCAGTACTTC. This translates into CASSDFETHQETQYF.

The chain couples TRBV5-1 to TRBJ2-7, with TRBD1 matching 7 bases. The V and J ends lost 2 bases and 3 bases, in that order; junction bases with no gene match: 8. Germline V gives CDR1 SGHRS, CDR2 YFSETQ. This CDR3 region has 15 residues. The CDR3, as DNA: TGCGCCAGCAGCTTCTCACAGGGGCCACTCTACGAGCAGTACTTC. Protein: CASSFSQGPLYEQYF.

Concerning this clonotype: One junction end disagrees with the germline gene, perhaps due to a read error. The CDR3 sequence is CSVVLWQRSRTGAFF. As DNA, the CDR3 is TGCAGCGTTGTCCTATGGCAGAGGTCGCGCACTGGAGCTTTCTTT. The J gene is TRBJ1-1, the V gene TRBV29-1, with D uncertain. Germline V gene lookup returns CDR1 SQVTM and CDR2 ANQGSEA. CDR3 length: 15 amino acids.

This clonotype was observed at least ten times. This sequence joins TRBV28 and TRBJ1-2; possible D gene TRBD1, 5 bases. The V and J ends lost 2 bases and 2 bases respectively, with 6 bases between them. This CDR3 has 13 amino acids. Germline V gene lookup returns CDR1 MDHEN and CDR2 SYDVKM. The CDR3 bases are TGTGCCAGCAGTTTACGACAGAACTATGGCTACACCTTC. Residues: CASSLRQNYGYTF.

There are many counts of this clonotype. This chain joins TRBV7-9 and TRBJ2-7, with D unclear. There are 14 residues in the CDR3. Trimming stripped 1 base from V and 3 bases from J, with 10 bases between. Per the germline V gene, CDR1 is SEHNR and CDR2 is FQNEAQ (reference sequence). In DNA form, the CDR3 reads TGTGCCAGCAGCTTAGTCGGACGCTACTACGAGCAGTACTTC. Translating gives CASSLVGRYYEQYF.

This clonotype was found a few times. The gene calls are TRBV5-1 and TRBJ2-3; D is perhaps TRBD1 (5 bases). The germline V gene encodes CDR1 SGHRS and CDR2 YFSETQ. V lost 6 bases, J lost 5 bases, and 16 bases lay in between. The CDR3 consists of 14 residues. The CDR3 coding sequence is TGCGCCAGCAAGACTTCAGGGCAGGGAGATACGCAGTATTTT. Residues: CASKTSGQGDTQYF.

The rearrangement joins TRBV13 to TRBJ2-7, with no clear D. This CDR3 region has 16 residues. The V gene lost 1 base and the J gene lost 4 bases, with 17 bases spanning the gap. Germline V gene sequence: CDR1 PRHDT, CDR2 FYEKMQ (reference sequence). This chain's CDR3 is CASSLVGVAGFYEQYF. CDR3 coding DNA: TGTGCCAGCAGCTTAGTAGGAGTCGCCGGTTTTTACGAGCAGTACTTC.

This clonotype has a handful of counts. The chain is built from TRBV24-1 and TRBJ2-7, with D perhaps TRBD1 or TRBD2 (6 bases each). The CDR3 length is 15 residues. Germline V lookup: CDR1 KGHDR, CDR2 SFDVKD. V lost 10 bases, J lost 5 bases, and 23 bases lay in between. The CDR3, as DNA: TGTGCCACTCCAACCCGGGGGCAGGTAAAGGACGAGCAGTACTTC. It translates to CATPTRGQVKDEQYF.

The CDR3 loop is CASSRRQGLNQPQHF. The CDR3 coding sequence is TGTGCCAGCAGCCGTCGACAGGGACTCAATCAGCCCCAGCATTTT. The V and J genes are TRBV6-2 or TRBV6-3 and TRBJ1-5; 7 bases agree with TRBD1. The CDR3 loop spans 15 amino acids. V was clipped by 6 bases and J by 3 bases; unmatched bases: 8. Germline lookup yields CDR1 MNHEY and CDR2 SVGEGT.